This TCR beta chain was sequenced during a study of post-analysis software for immune sequencing data. Overall study results and limits: A few TRBV segments (TRBV5-6, TRBV5-1 and TRBV20-1 among them) occurred more frequently in patients than in controls. Compared against controls, patients with multiple sclerosis displayed significantly lower normalized Chao1 diversity.

The library was made from cDNA and included unique molecular identifiers. A single record per CDR3 protein comes from TCRdb applying MiXCR to the PCR reads. The repertoire consists of under 200,000 distinct CDR3 sequences, with around 34% occurring once and the leading ten covering about 26%. V shed 5 bases and J 4 bases; nucleotides not matched to a gene: 7. Germline loops: CDR1 MDHEN, CDR2 SYDVKM. The CDR3 has 15 residues. This clonotype was found a few times. Antigen unknown. The sequence came from a girl between 10 and 17 years old with multiple sclerosis. The sequencing used blood, collected after autologous hematopoietic stem cell transplantation. This chain links TRBV28 with TRBJ2-1; 8 bases fit TRBD1. DNA for the CDR3: TGTGCCAGCAGTCCCCCGCAGGGGGCTTACAATGAGCAGTTCTTC. It encodes CASSPPQGAYNEQFF.